This is a list of T cell receptor beta chains from one sample in a study of T cells after yellow fever vaccination. TCRdb re-called the 5' RACE reads through MiXCR, storing one row per CDR3 protein. The data show about 400,000 distinct CDR3 sequences, 11% seen once. The sample here was PBMCs, taken on the day of the first yellow fever vaccination. The receptors stem from a man younger than 35 who received the YFV17D yellow fever vaccine. Each CDR3 is given with its conserved first and last residue. D genes are given only for firm matches. The listing skips clone size in some rows; elsewhere it reads once, few, many or a size class.

j_gene	d_gene	v_gene	abundance	CDR3nt	CDR3aa
TRBJ1-5	-	TRBV12-3/TRBV12-4	few	TGTGCCAGCAGTCAGGGACTTCAGCCCCAGCATTTT	CASSQGLQPQHF
TRBJ2-2	-	TRBV29-1	-	TGCAGTGGAAGGGACTACACCGGGGAGCTGTTTTTT	CSGRDYTGELFF
TRBJ2-3	TRBD2	TRBV11-2	few	TGTGCCAGCAGCTCCCCCGAGGGGACTAGCGGGGCCACAGATACGCAGTATTTT	CASSSPEGTSGATDTQYF
TRBJ2-1	-	TRBV5-1	many	TGCGCCAGCAGCCTCCGGGGGCTCTACAATGAGCAGTTCTTC	CASSLRGLYNEQFF
TRBJ2-5	-	TRBV20-1	-	TGCAGTGCTAGGGGGAGTGTGTTGGAGACCCAGTACTTC	CSARGSVLETQYF
TRBJ2-1	-	TRBV6-2/TRBV6-3	many	TGTGCCAGCAGCTGGTGGGTGAGCGATGAGCAGTTCTTC	CASSWWVSDEQFF
TRBJ2-5	TRBD2	TRBV5-1	few	TGCGCCAGCAGCTTGCAGCGGGGGGGGGCGGAGACCCAGTACTTC	CASSLQRGGAETQYF
TRBJ1-3	-	TRBV20-1	few	TGCAGTGCTAGAGGGGACCGTCGGGGGGCCATATATTTT	CSARGDRRGAIYF
TRBJ1-5	-	TRBV19	-	TGTGCCAGTAGTCCCGAGGGAGAGGGGAGTCAGCCCCAGCATTTT	CASSPEGEGSQPQHF
TRBJ1-2	-	TRBV12-3/TRBV12-4	few	TGTGCCAGCAGTTTAGGGCAGGGGATGTCGTTCGGCTACACCTTC	CASSLGQGMSFGYTF
TRBJ1-6	-	TRBV4-3	-	TGCGCCAGCAGCCGAACCAAAGGGCTGACGAATTCACCCCTCCACTTT	CASSRTKGLTNSPLHF
TRBJ2-7	TRBD2	TRBV12-3/TRBV12-4	-	TGTGCCAGCAGTTTAGGGCTAGCGGGACTCTCCTACGAGCAGTACTTC	CASSLGLAGLSYEQYF
TRBJ2-1	-	TRBV5-1	few	TGCGCCAGCAGCTTGAGGAGAACCTACAATGAGCAGTTCTTC	CASSLRRTYNEQFF
TRBJ2-3	-	TRBV20-1	-	TGCAGTGCTCGTAAATGGCCTGGAGATACGCAGTATTTT	CSARKWPGDTQYF
TRBJ1-5	-	TRBV6-2/TRBV6-3	-	TGTGCCAGCAGCGGCGCTTCGACCGGACAGCCCCAGCATTTT	CASSGASTGQPQHF
TRBJ1-6	-	TRBV5-6	-	TGTGCCAGCAGCTTAAAGACAGCCTCACCCCTCCACTTT	CASSLKTASPLHF
TRBJ2-1	TRBD2	TRBV9	-	TGTGCCAGCGGCGTAGTTAGCGGGGTTGAGCAGTTCTTC	CASGVVSGVEQFF
TRBJ2-7	-	TRBV20-1	-	TGCAGTGCTAGACAGGGAGCCTACGAGCAGTACTTC	CSARQGAYEQYF
TRBJ2-1	-	TRBV4-3	few	TGCGCCAGCAGCCAAGTAGGGGCGGGGCCCTACAATGAGCAGTTCTTC	CASSQVGAGPYNEQFF
TRBJ2-5	-	TRBV11-2	-	TGTGCCAGCAGCTTTGTACAGCAAGAGACCCAGTACTTC	CASSFVQQETQYF
TRBJ1-2	-	TRBV5-6	few	TGTGCCAGCAGCCGCCCTACGACGGAGATCTATGGCTACACCTTC	CASSRPTTEIYGYTF
TRBJ2-5	TRBD2	TRBV9	-	TGTGCCAGCGGCGTACAAGCGGGGGGTTCAGAGACCCAGTACTTC	CASGVQAGGSETQYF